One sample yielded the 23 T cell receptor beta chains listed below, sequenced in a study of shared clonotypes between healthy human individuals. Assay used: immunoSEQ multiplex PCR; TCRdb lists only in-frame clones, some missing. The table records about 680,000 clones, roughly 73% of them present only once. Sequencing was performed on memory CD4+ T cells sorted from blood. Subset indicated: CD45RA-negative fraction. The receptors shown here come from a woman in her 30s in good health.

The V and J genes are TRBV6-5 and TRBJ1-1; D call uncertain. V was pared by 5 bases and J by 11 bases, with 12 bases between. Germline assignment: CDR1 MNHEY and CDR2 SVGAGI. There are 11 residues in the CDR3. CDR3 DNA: TGTGCCAGCAGTCTAGGAGGGTGGGCTTTCTTT. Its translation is CASSLGGWAFF.

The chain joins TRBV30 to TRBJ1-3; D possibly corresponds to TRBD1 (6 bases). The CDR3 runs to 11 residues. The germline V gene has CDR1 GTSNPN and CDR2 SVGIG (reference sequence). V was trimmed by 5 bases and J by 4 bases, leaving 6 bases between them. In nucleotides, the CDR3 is TGTGCCTGGGGGACAGGAAACACCATATATTTT. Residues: CAWGTGNTIYF.

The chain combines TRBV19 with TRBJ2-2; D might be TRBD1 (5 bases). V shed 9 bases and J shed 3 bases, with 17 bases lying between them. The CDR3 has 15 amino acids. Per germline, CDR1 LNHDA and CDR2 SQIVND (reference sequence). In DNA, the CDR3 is TGTGCCAGCGTCCCCGAGCCAGGGTACACCGGGGAGCTGTTTTTT. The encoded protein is CASVPEPGYTGELFF. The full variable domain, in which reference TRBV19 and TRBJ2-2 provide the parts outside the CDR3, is DGGITQSPKYLFRKEGQNVTLSCEQNLNHDAMYWYRQDPGQGLRLIYYSQIVNDFQKGDIAEGYSVSREKKESFPLTVTSAQKNPTAFYLCASVPEPGYTGELFFGEGSRLTVL.

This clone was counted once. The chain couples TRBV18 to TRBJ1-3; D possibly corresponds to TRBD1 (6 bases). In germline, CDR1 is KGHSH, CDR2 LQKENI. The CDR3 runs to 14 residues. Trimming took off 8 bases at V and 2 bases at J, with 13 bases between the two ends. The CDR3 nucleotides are TGTGCCAGCCGATCGACAGGTACTGGAAACACCATATATTTT. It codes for CASRSTGTGNTIYF.

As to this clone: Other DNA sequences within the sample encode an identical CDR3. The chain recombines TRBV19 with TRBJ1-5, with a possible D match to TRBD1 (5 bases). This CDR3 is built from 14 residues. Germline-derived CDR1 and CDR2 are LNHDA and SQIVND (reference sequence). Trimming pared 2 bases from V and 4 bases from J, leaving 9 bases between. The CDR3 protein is CASSIQGGNQPQHF. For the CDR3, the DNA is TGTGCCAGTAGTATACAGGGAGGGAATCAGCCCCAGCATTTT.

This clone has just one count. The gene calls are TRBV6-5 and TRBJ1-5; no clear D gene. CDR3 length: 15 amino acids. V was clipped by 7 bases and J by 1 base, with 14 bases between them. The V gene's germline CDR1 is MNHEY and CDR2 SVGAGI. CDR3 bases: TGTGCCAGCAAACTATTGCCGGAGAGCAATCAGCCCCAGCATTTT. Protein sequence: CASKLLPESNQPQHF.

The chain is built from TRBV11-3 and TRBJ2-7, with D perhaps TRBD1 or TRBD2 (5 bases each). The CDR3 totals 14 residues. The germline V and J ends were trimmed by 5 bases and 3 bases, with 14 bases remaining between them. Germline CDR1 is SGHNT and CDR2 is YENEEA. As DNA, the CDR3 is TGTGCCAGCAGCATCTCCGGGGCTTACTACGAGCAGTACTTC. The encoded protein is CASSISGAYYEQYF.

CDR3 sequence (DNA): TGCGCCAGCAGCCAGGCGGGCGGGAGTTACAATGAGCAGTTCTTC. This encodes CASSQAGGSYNEQFF. The chain carries TRBV5-1 and TRBJ2-1; 7 positions match TRBD2. Germline CDR1 is SGHRS and CDR2 is YFSETQ. After removal of 4 bases from V and 4 bases from J, the junction contained 8 bases not matched to a gene. The CDR3 totals 15 residues.

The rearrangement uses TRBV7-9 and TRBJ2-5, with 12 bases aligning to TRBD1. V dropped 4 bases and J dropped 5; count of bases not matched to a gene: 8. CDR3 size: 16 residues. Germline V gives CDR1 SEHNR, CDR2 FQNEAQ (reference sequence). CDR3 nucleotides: TGTGCCAGCAGCTCCCGGGACAGGGGGCGCAGGGAGACCCAGTACTTC. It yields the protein CASSSRDRGRRETQYF. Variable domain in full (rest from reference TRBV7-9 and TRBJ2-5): DTGVSQNPRHKITKRGQNVTFRCDPISEHNRLYWYRQTLGQGPEFLTYFQNEAQLEKSRLLSDRFSAERPKGSFSTLEIQRTEQGDSAMYLCASSSRDRGRRETQYFGPGTRLLVL.

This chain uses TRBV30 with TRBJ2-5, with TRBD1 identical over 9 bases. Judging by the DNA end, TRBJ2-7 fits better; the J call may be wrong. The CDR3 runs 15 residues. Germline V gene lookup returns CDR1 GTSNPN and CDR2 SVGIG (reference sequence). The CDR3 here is CAWSGGTGRSDEQYF. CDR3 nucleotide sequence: TGTGCCTGGAGCGGAGGGACAGGGAGGAGCGACGAGCAGTACTTC.

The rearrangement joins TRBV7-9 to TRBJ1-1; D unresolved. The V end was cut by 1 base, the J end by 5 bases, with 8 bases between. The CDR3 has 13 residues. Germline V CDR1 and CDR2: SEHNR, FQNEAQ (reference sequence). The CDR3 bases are TGTGCCAGCAGCTTAGGGGGTACGACTGAAGCTTTCTTT. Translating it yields CASSLGGTTEAFF.

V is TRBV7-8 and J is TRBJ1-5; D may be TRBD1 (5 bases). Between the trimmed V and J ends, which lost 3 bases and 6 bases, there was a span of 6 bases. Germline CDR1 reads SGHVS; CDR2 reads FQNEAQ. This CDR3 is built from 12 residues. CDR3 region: CASSFRGQPQHF. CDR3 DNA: TGTGCCAGCAGCTTTAGGGGTCAGCCCCAGCATTTT. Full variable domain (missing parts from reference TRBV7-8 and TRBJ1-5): GAGVSQSPRYKVAKRGQDVALRCDPISGHVSLFWYQQALGQGPEFLTYFQNEAQLDKSGLPSDRFFAERPEGSVSTLKIQRTQQEDSAVYLCASSFRGQPQHFGDGTRLSIL.

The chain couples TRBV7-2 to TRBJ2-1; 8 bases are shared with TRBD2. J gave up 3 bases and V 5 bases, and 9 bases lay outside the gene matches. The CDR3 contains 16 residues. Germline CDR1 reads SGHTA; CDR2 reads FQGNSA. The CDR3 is CASSPPGTRRYNEQFF. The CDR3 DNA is TGTGCCAGCAGCCCCCCCGGGACTAGGCGCTACAATGAGCAGTTCTTC.

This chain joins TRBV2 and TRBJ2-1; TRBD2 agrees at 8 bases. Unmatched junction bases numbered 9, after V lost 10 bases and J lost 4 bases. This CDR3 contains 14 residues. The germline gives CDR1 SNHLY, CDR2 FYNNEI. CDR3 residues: CAIAAGEGYNEQFF. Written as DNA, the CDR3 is TGTGCCATTGCAGCGGGAGAGGGGTACAATGAGCAGTTCTTC.

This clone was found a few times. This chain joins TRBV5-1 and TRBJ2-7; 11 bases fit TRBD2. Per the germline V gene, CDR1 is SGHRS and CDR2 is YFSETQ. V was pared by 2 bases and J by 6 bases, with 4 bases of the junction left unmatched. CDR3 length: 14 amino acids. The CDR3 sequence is CASSFLAGGSEQYF. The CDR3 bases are TGCGCCAGCAGCTTCCTAGCGGGAGGATCCGAGCAGTACTTC.

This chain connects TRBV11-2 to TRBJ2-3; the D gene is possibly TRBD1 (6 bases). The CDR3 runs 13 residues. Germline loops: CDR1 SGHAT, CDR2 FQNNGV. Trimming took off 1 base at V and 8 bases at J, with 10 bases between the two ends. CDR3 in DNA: TGTGCCAGCAGCTTAGTTCAGGACAGTACGCAGTATTTT. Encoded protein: CASSLVQDSTQYF.

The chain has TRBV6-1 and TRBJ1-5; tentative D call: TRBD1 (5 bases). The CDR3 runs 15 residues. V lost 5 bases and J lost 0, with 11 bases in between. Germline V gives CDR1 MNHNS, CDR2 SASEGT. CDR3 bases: TGTGCCAGCAGTTTCTTCAGGGATAGCAATCAGCCCCAGCATTTT. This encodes CASSFFRDSNQPQHF.

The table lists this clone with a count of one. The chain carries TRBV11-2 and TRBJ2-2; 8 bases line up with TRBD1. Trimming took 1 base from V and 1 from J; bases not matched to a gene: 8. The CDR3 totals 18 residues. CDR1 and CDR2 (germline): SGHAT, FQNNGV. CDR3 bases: TGTGCCAGCAGCTTAGGCGCCAGGGGGCAAGGGAACACCGGGGAGCTGTTTTTT. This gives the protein CASSLGARGQGNTGELFF.

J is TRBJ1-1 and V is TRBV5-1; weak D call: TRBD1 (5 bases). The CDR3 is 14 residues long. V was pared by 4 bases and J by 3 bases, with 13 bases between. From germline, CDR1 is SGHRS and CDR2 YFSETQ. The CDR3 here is CASSPGQEDTEAFF. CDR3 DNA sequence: TGCGCCAGCAGCCCGGGGCAGGAGGACACTGAAGCTTTCTTT.

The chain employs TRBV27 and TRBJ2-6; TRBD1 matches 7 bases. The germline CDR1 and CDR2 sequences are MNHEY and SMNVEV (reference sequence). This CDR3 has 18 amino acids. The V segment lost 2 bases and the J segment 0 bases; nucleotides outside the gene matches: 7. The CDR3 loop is CASSLRDSGFSGANVLTF. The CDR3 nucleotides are TGTGCCAGCAGTTTACGGGACAGCGGATTCTCTGGGGCCAACGTCCTGACTTTC.

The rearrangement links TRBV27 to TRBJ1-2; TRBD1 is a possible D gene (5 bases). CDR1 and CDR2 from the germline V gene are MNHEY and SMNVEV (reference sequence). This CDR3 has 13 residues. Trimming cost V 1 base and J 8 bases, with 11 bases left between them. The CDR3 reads CASSLWQGEGYTF. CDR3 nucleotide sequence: TGTGCCAGCAGTTTATGGCAGGGAGAAGGCTACACCTTC.

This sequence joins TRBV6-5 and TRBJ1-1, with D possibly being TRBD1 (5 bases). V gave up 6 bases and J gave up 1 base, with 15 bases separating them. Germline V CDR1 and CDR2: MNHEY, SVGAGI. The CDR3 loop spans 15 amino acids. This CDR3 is CASSQVHRGNTEAFF. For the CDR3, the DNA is TGTGCCAGCAGCCAGGTTCATAGGGGGAACACTGAAGCTTTCTTT.

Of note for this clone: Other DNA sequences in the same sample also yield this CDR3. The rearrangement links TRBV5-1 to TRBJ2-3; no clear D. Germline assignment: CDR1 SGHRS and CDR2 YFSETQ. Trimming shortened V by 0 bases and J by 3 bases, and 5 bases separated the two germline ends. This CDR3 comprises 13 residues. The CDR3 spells CASSLGFTDTQYF. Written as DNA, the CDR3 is TGCGCCAGCAGCTTGGGATTTACAGATACGCAGTATTTT.